This T cell receptor (beta chain) was sequenced during a study of T cell repertoires in cytomegalovirus infection. Study-level information: Public TCR beta signature analysis indicated the presence of both CMV infection and matching HLA type.

Each CDR3 protein is one row after TCRdb ran MiXCR on the reads. Of 700,000 to 850,000 distinct CDR3 sequences in the sample, roughly 33% are singletons; the top ten hold roughly an eighth. This CDR3 is built from 12 residues. Turning to this clonotype: Its antigen remains unknown.

The sequence was collected from a human donor in good health (CMV status not recorded). Some clones in this sample may be carry-over from other donors' samples. The chain uses TRBV12-3 or TRBV12-4 and TRBJ1-1; D not resolved. Sequenced material: cultured CD8+ T cells from PBMCs, taken from culture after CMV antigen stimulation. CDR3 region: CATTPPWTEAFF. The CDR3 coding sequence is TGTGCTACAACCCCTCCCTGGACCGAAGCTTTCTTT.